This record looks at one TCR beta chain sequence and its context. The antigen remains unidentified. Only in-frame clones appear in the TCRdb table, and some are missing; sequencing was by immunoSEQ multiplex PCR. This sample yields about 640,000 clones, of which about 78% are seen a single time; roughly 1.8% belongs to the top ten. This sample was included in a study of shared clonotypes between healthy human individuals. Study context: For every donor, three CD4 naive, three CD4 memory, two CD8 naive and one CD8 memory plates were used. Notes on the study in general: There were few donors, and this limited the genetic and exposure-history diversity represented. For naive CD4 cells, approximately 4.8% of clonotypes were shared across four donors.

The CDR3 runs to 15 residues. Trimming removed 6 bases from V and 3 bases from J; junction bases left unmatched: 9. From germline, CDR1 is MDHEN and CDR2 SYDVKM. This chain uses TRBV28 with TRBJ2-5; 8 bases are a match to TRBD1. Sequencing input: memory CD4+ T cells sorted from blood. Subset meaning: CD45RA-negative fraction. This clonotype was obtained from a woman between 25 and 40 years old in good health. In DNA, the CDR3 is TGTGCCAGCAGCGACGGACAGGGAGGTGAAGAGACCCAGTACTTC. This encodes CASSDGQGGEETQYF.